The T cell receptor (beta chain) under discussion was sequenced for a study of blood T cell repertoires in COVID-19. Profiled with immunoSEQ multiplex PCR; TCRdb holds only in-frame clones, not every one. Here the sample spans some 30,000 clones, approximately 84% being singletons. This CDR3 comprises 18 residues. Germline V CDR1 and CDR2: SGDLS, YYNGEE. J gave up 3 bases and V 1 base, and 13 bases lay outside the gene matches. The receptor's source is a man aged 80 or over with active COVID-19. The rearrangement links TRBV9 to TRBJ2-3; 8 nucleotides agree with TRBD2. Sequenced input: peripheral blood. The CDR3 nucleotides read TGTGCCAGCAGCGTAACTAACGTAGGGACTAGGGAGACAGATACGCAGTATTTT. It specifies CASSVTNVGTRETDTQYF.